The 31 T cell receptor beta chains below come from one sample, sequenced in a study of shared clonotypes between healthy human individuals. The table came from immunoSEQ multiplex PCR; TCRdb's copy has only in-frame clones and leaves some out. The repertoire includes 2.5 million or so clones, around 90% of them detected once, and more than 0.12% sits in the top ten. Sequences were obtained from naive CD4+ T cells sorted from blood. Subset denoted: CD45RA+ positively selected. All receptors come from a man between 18 and 35 years old in good health.

The chain's CDR3 is CASSQDSRGYGYTF. The CDR3 DNA is TGTGCCAGCAGCCAAGATTCTAGAGGCTATGGCTACACCTTC. The V and J genes are TRBV14 and TRBJ1-2; D is undetermined. CDR1 is SGHDN and CDR2 is FVKESK in the germline V gene. This CDR3 is built from 14 residues. The V gene lost 0 bases and the J gene lost 4 bases, with 9 bases spanning the gap.

The chain joins TRBV27 to TRBJ1-4, with no clear D. This CDR3 is built from 16 residues. Germline V lookup: CDR1 MNHEY, CDR2 SMNVEV (reference sequence). The germline V and J ends were trimmed by 6 bases and 8 bases, with 22 bases remaining between them. Written as DNA, the CDR3 is TGTGCCAGCAGACTGAAACCGGGTTCCAGCGGGGAAAAACTGTTTTTT. Residues: CASRLKPGSSGEKLFF.

The gene calls are TRBV5-1 and TRBJ2-7; 10 nucleotides match TRBD2. This CDR3 spans 16 amino acids. V was clipped by 0 bases and J by 7 bases; unmatched bases: 10. Germline V lookup: CDR1 SGHRS, CDR2 YFSETQ. CDR3 region: CASSLGTSGTFEEQYF. The CDR3 coding sequence is TGCGCCAGCAGCTTGGGGACTAGCGGTACCTTCGAAGAGCAGTACTTC.

The chain links TRBV18 to TRBJ2-5; 9 nucleotides agree with TRBD2. From germline, CDR1 is KGHSH and CDR2 LQKENI. The CDR3 consists of 15 residues. Trimming at V came to 3 bases and at J to 9 bases, leaving 11 bases not matched to a gene. CDR3 in amino acids: CASSPLRTAGGPQYF. The DNA for the CDR3 is TGTGCCAGCTCACCTCTAAGGACAGCGGGGGGACCCCAGTACTTC.

The rearrangement joins TRBV2 to TRBJ2-3; D uncertain. V lost 6 bases and J lost 3, with 7 bases in between. Germline loops: CDR1 SNHLY, CDR2 FYNNEI. The CDR3 loop spans 12 amino acids. The CDR3 sequence: CASRVWTDTQYF. The CDR3 coding sequence is TGTGCCAGCAGGGTTTGGACAGATACGCAGTATTTT.

This chain uses TRBV30 with TRBJ1-1; the D gene is possibly TRBD1 (5 bases). V was trimmed by 2 bases and J by 1 base, leaving 8 bases between them. The CDR3 totals 13 residues. Germline loops: CDR1 GTSNPN, CDR2 SVGIG (reference sequence). In DNA, the CDR3 is TGTGCCTGGAGTAGGGGCAAGAACACTGAAGCTTTCTTT. Amino acid sequence: CAWSRGKNTEAFF.

The rearrangement uses TRBV4-3 and TRBJ2-2; no firm D call. Trimming removed 0 bases at V and 2 bases at J, with 10 bases between. CDR1 and CDR2 (germline): LGHNA, YSLEER. The CDR3 length is 16 residues. CDR3 bases: TGCGCCAGCAGCCAAGAACGGCTTTCTAACACCGGGGAGCTGTTTTTT. It specifies CASSQERLSNTGELFF.

A remark on this clone: Within the sample, other DNA sequences also encode this same CDR3. CDR3 nucleotide sequence: TGTGCCAGCAGCAGGGGGCCCGGCACTGAAGCTTTCTTT. Protein sequence: CASSRGPGTEAFF. J is TRBJ1-1 and V is TRBV6-5, with 8 bases identical to TRBD1. V gave up 6 bases and J gave up 4 bases; unmatched junction bases: 4. The germline V gene encodes CDR1 MNHEY and CDR2 SVGAGI. This CDR3 spans 13 amino acids.

Only one count was recorded for this clone. The CDR3 protein is CASSESGRDEQYF. CDR3 nucleotides: TGCGCCAGCAGTGAGTCCGGCAGAGACGAGCAGTACTTC. The rearrangement links TRBV10-1 to TRBJ2-7; D gene unclear. The CDR3 runs 13 residues. The germline gives CDR1 WNHNN, CDR2 SYGVQD (reference sequence). Trimming pared 0 bases from V and 5 bases from J, leaving 8 bases between.

The chain uses TRBV4-1 and TRBJ2-1; 7 positions match TRBD2. CDR1 and CDR2 (germline): MGHRA, YSYEKL. V gave up 6 bases and J gave up 3 bases; unmatched junction bases: 11. This CDR3 spans 16 amino acids. CDR3 sequence: CASSHVGGSVYNEQFF. The CDR3 DNA follows: TGCGCCAGCAGTCACGTGGGGGGGAGTGTCTACAATGAGCAGTTCTTC.

This clone appeared a single time. The chain has TRBV7-8 and TRBJ1-2, with 7 bases lining up with TRBD1. Germline-derived CDR1 and CDR2 are SGHVS and FQNEAQ. The CDR3 runs 13 residues. The junction had 8 bases not matched to a gene; V was cut back by 5 bases and J by 8 bases. The CDR3 spells CASSPRTGRGYTF. CDR3 DNA sequence: TGTGCCAGCAGCCCCCGGACAGGTCGGGGCTACACCTTC.

The J gene is TRBJ2-1, the V gene TRBV5-1; TRBD2 aligns across 8 bases. The CDR3 spans 14 residues. After removal of 3 bases from V and 6 bases from J, the junction contained 5 bases not matched to a gene. Germline V CDR1 and CDR2: SGHRS, YFSETQ. The CDR3 nucleotides are TGCGCCAGCAGCTCGTGGACTAGCTCCAATGAGCAGTTCTTC. As protein: CASSSWTSSNEQFF. Full variable domain (remainder filled in from reference TRBV5-1 and TRBJ2-1): KAGVTQTPRYLIKTRGQQVTLSCSPISGHRSVSWYQQTPGQGLQFLFEYFSETQRNKGNFPGRFSGRQFSNSRSEMNVSTLELGDSALYLCASSSWTSSNEQFFGPGTRLTVL.

The chain couples TRBV6-5 to TRBJ1-2; 9 bases agree with TRBD1. Trimming removed 6 bases from V and 4 bases from J; junction bases left unmatched: 6. CDR1 and CDR2 (germline): MNHEY, SVGAGI. The CDR3 contains 14 residues. The CDR3 sequence is CASRTDRGVYGYTF. CDR3 sequence (DNA): TGTGCCAGCAGAACGGACAGGGGCGTCTATGGCTACACCTTC.

This chain links TRBV7-8 with TRBJ2-3, with 7 nucleotides matching TRBD1. CDR1 SGHVS and CDR2 FQNEAQ come from the germline V gene. Unmatched junction bases numbered 13, after V lost 5 bases and J lost 5 bases. This CDR3 has 16 amino acids. This CDR3 reads CASSPSRFRDRDTQYF. CDR3 bases: TGTGCCAGCAGCCCCAGCCGCTTTCGGGACAGAGATACGCAGTATTTT.

V gene TRBV19 combines with J gene TRBJ1-2, with 9 bases lining up with TRBD1. The CDR3 has 14 amino acids. Looked up from germline, CDR1 is LNHDA and CDR2 is SQIVND (reference sequence). J was trimmed by 8 bases and V by 6 bases; bases with no gene match: 10. The DNA for the CDR3 is TGTGCCAGTAGCAACAGGGGGCGAATCTACGGCTACACCTTC. The encoded protein is CASSNRGRIYGYTF. Complete variable domain (other parts from reference TRBV19 and TRBJ1-2): DGGITQSPKYLFRKEGQNVTLSCEQNLNHDAMYWYRQDPGQGLRLIYYSQIVNDFQKGDIAEGYSVSREKKESFPLTVTSAQKNPTAFYLCASSNRGRIYGYTFGSGTRLTVV.

V gene TRBV4-1 combines with J gene TRBJ1-5, with D possibly TRBD1 on 5 matching bases. Deletions cut 0 bases from V and 9 bases from J, with 9 bases between. This CDR3 is built from 13 residues. Germline V gives CDR1 MGHRA, CDR2 YSYEKL. This CDR3 reads CASSQDGGAPQHF. As DNA, the CDR3 is TGCGCCAGCAGCCAAGATGGGGGTGCGCCCCAGCATTTT.

The V and J genes are TRBV11-2 and TRBJ2-7; 8 bases are a match to TRBD1. With V trimmed by 3 bases and J by 7 bases, 11 bases remained unmatched. This CDR3 contains 15 residues. Germline CDR1 is SGHAT and CDR2 is FQNNGV. The chain's CDR3 is CASSLGIVTGVEQYF. The CDR3 bases are TGTGCCAGCAGCTTGGGCATCGTGACAGGGGTAGAGCAGTACTTC.

This chain connects TRBV27 to TRBJ1-1; a possible D gene is TRBD1 (5 bases). CDR1 and CDR2 (germline): MNHEY, SMNVEV (reference sequence). The CDR3 loop spans 13 amino acids. V shed 5 bases and J shed 4 bases, with 11 bases lying between them. The CDR3 loop reads CASSPWQGTEAFF. In nucleotides, the CDR3 is TGTGCCAGCAGTCCTTGGCAGGGCACTGAAGCTTTCTTT.

The V call is TRBV10-1, the J call TRBJ2-2; a weak D match, TRBD1 (6 bases). V dropped 2 bases and J dropped 4 bases, with 14 bases sitting between them. The CDR3 runs to 16 residues. Germline-derived CDR1 and CDR2 are WNHNN and SYGVQD (reference sequence). CDR3 region: CASSEGITGRTGELFF. CDR3 nucleotides: TGCGCCAGCAGTGAGGGCATAACAGGGCGCACCGGGGAGCTGTTTTTT.

V usage is TRBV27 and J usage is TRBJ2-7; D assignment may be TRBD1 or TRBD2 (6 bases each). With 5 bases removed from V and 7 bases from J, the gap between germline ends came to 12 bases. CDR1 MNHEY and CDR2 SMNVEV come from the germline V gene (reference sequence). This CDR3 spans 12 amino acids. CDR3 amino acids: CASSRQGREQYF. The CDR3, as DNA: TGTGCCAGCAGTCGGCAGGGGAGGGAGCAGTACTTC.

The chain couples TRBV6-4 to TRBJ2-1; D is possibly TRBD1 (6 bases). The CDR3 consists of 13 residues. V dropped 5 bases and J dropped 7 bases, with 12 bases sitting between them. Germline V lookup: CDR1 MRHNA, CDR2 SNTAGT. In nucleotides, the CDR3 is TGTGCCAGCAGTAATAAACAGGGTAATGAGCAGTTCTTC. Protein sequence: CASSNKQGNEQFF.

The chain combines TRBV7-2 with TRBJ2-7; 10 bases are a match to TRBD2. This CDR3 contains 16 residues. The V gene end was trimmed by 3 bases and the J gene end by 4 bases; junction bases not matched to a gene: 9. The germline V gene has CDR1 SGHTA and CDR2 FQGNSA. The chain's CDR3 is CASSFTRTSGQYEQYF. CDR3 nucleotide sequence: TGTGCCAGCAGCTTTACCCGGACTAGCGGCCAATACGAGCAGTACTTC.

This chain connects TRBV5-5 to TRBJ2-1; 13 positions match TRBD2. Germline lookup yields CDR1 SGHKS and CDR2 YYEKEE (reference sequence). J gave up 3 bases and V 4 bases, and 10 bases lay outside the gene matches. There are 18 residues in the CDR3. This chain's CDR3 is CASSLWTSGRIDYNEQFF. The CDR3, as DNA: TGTGCCAGCAGCCTTTGGACTAGCGGGAGAATCGACTACAATGAGCAGTTCTTC.

V is TRBV11-3 and J is TRBJ1-4; 11 bases map to TRBD1. Germline CDR1 is SGHNT and CDR2 is YENEEA. CDR3 length equals 18 residues. V shed 1 base and J 7 bases; nucleotides not matched to a gene: 11. The CDR3, as DNA: TGTGCCAGCAGCTTAGTGAGGACAGGGGGCCGGGGAACTGAAAAACTGTTTTTT. Translation gives CASSLVRTGGRGTEKLFF.

The chain joins TRBV5-1 to TRBJ2-7; a possible D gene is TRBD1 (6 bases). Germline V CDR1 and CDR2: SGHRS, YFSETQ. The CDR3 has 13 amino acids. V lost 3 bases and J 3 bases, leaving 10 bases between the germline ends. The CDR3: CASSSGQNYEQYF. The CDR3 DNA reads as TGCGCCAGCAGCTCGGGACAAAACTACGAGCAGTACTTC.

The chain links TRBV6-4 to TRBJ1-1; D remains unclear. V lost 3 bases and J lost 3, with 8 bases in between. This CDR3 spans 13 amino acids. Germline V gene data show CDR1 as MRHNA and CDR2 as SNTAGT. The DNA of the CDR3 is TGTGCCAGCAGTGAAAACGACTACACTGAAGCTTTCTTT. Translating gives CASSENDYTEAFF.

The sample holds one count of this clone. The chain is built from TRBV5-1 and TRBJ2-5; tentative D call: TRBD2 (7 bases). V dropped 3 bases and J dropped 4 bases, with 13 bases sitting between them. The CDR3 has 14 amino acids. Looked up from germline, CDR1 is SGHRS and CDR2 is YFSETQ. The chain's CDR3 is CASSSGGPAETQYF. The CDR3 coding sequence is TGCGCCAGCAGCTCCGGGGGGCCAGCAGAGACCCAGTACTTC. Together with reference TRBV5-1 and TRBJ2-5, the CDR3 gives the full variable domain: KAGVTQTPRYLIKTRGQQVTLSCSPISGHRSVSWYQQTPGQGLQFLFEYFSETQRNKGNFPGRFSGRQFSNSRSEMNVSTLELGDSALYLCASSSGGPAETQYFGPGTRLLVL.

J is TRBJ2-3 and V is TRBV7-3, with a possible D match to TRBD2 (6 bases). The ends were cut back, 5 bases at V and 0 bases at J, with 12 bases in the middle. Germline lookup yields CDR1 SGHTA and CDR2 FQGTGA. This CDR3 is 15 amino acids long. In DNA, the CDR3 is TGTGCCAGCAGCCCGGACGGGACTAGCACAGATACGCAGTATTTT. Encoded protein: CASSPDGTSTDTQYF.

This clone showed up many times. This chain links TRBV30 with TRBJ1-1; a possible D gene is TRBD1 (5 bases). V lost 0 bases and J 0 bases, leaving 11 bases between the germline ends. Germline loops: CDR1 GTSNPN, CDR2 SVGIG (reference sequence). The CDR3 runs 15 residues. This CDR3 is CAWSVLSGMNTEAFF. DNA of the CDR3: TGTGCCTGGAGTGTATTGTCAGGGATGAACACTGAAGCTTTCTTT.

The rearrangement uses TRBV5-1 and TRBJ2-5; the D is unclear. This CDR3 contains 13 residues. Trimming stripped 0 bases from V and 5 bases from J, with 8 bases between. From germline, CDR1 is SGHRS and CDR2 YFSETQ. CDR3 residues: CASSLVVPETQYF. DNA of the CDR3: TGCGCCAGCAGCTTGGTAGTCCCTGAGACCCAGTACTTC.

Remarks on this clone: The sample carries other DNA sequences with the same CDR3. The gene calls are TRBV7-2 and TRBJ2-5; D is uncertain. The DNA matches TRBJ2-7 better at its end, which makes the J call doubtful. CDR3 length: 12 amino acids. Germline V gives CDR1 SGHTA, CDR2 FQGNSA. DNA for the CDR3: TGTGCCAGCAGCTTAGACGGGTTCGAGCAGTACTTC. Protein product: CASSLDGFEQYF.